The 8 T cell receptor beta chains in this list originate from one sample, sequenced in a study of T cell responses to AZD1222 COVID-19 vaccine. Libraries were prepared by immunoSEQ multiplex PCR; TCRdb keeps only in-frame clonotypes and omits some of them. The table records 150,000 to 200,000 clones, 75% to 90% of them present only once. The input for sequencing was peripheral blood, taken on day 0 of MenACWY control vaccination. These TCRs come from an adult in good health.

The V gene is TRBV7-9, the J gene TRBJ1-2; tentative D call: TRBD1 (5 bases). The V and J ends lost 0 bases and 6 bases respectively, with 5 bases between them. The CDR3 consists of 12 residues. CDR1 is SEHNR, CDR2 FQNEAQ, per germline (reference sequence). CDR3 region: CASSLAGDGYTF. The CDR3 nucleotides read TGTGCCAGCAGCTTAGCAGGGGATGGCTACACCTTC.

This chain uses TRBV7-8 with TRBJ2-7, with 8 bases fitting TRBD1. Germline values: CDR1 SGHVS, CDR2 FQNEAQ. The CDR3 consists of 19 residues. V shed 5 bases, J shed 0 bases, and the junction held 18 bases outside the gene matches. CDR3: CASSLTGTGNPWPSYEQYF. CDR3 coding DNA: TGTGCCAGCAGCCTAACCGGGACAGGAAACCCTTGGCCCTCCTACGAGCAGTACTTC.

V is TRBV6-5 and J is TRBJ2-7, with a weak D call TRBD2 (5 bases). Germline V gene data show CDR1 as MNHEY and CDR2 as SVGAGI. CDR3 length equals 13 residues. Trimming shortened V by 6 bases and J by 6 bases, and 15 bases separated the two germline ends. The CDR3 sequence is CASREPSRLEQYF. Written as DNA, the CDR3 is TGTGCCAGCAGGGAGCCTAGCCGGCTCGAGCAGTACTTC.

The rearrangement joins TRBV11-3 to TRBJ2-7, with 8 positions matching TRBD2. Germline loops: CDR1 SGHNT, CDR2 YENEEA. The CDR3 loop spans 15 amino acids. The junction had 8 bases not matched to a gene; V was cut back by 5 bases and J by 2 bases. Here the CDR3 reads CASSPPGAGAYEQYF. The CDR3 nucleotides read TGTGCCAGCAGCCCGCCGGGAGCGGGGGCCTACGAGCAGTACTTC.

The chain has TRBV12-3 or TRBV12-4 and TRBJ1-2, with D perhaps TRBD1 (6 bases). This CDR3 region has 12 residues. Trimming cost V 7 bases and J 4 bases, with 10 bases left between them. The CDR3 is CASTGASYGYTF. In DNA, the CDR3 is TGTGCCAGCACGGGGGCCTCCTATGGCTACACCTTC.

The chain combines TRBV14 with TRBJ1-1; TRBD1 matches 9 bases. This CDR3 contains 17 residues. The V gene end was trimmed by 3 bases and the J gene end by 4 bases; junction bases not matched to a gene: 12. Germline lookup yields CDR1 SGHDN and CDR2 FVKESK. The CDR3 DNA follows: TGTGCCAGCAGCCAGGGCCGGGACAGGGTGGGATCCACTGAAGCTTTCTTT. Protein sequence: CASSQGRDRVGSTEAFF.

The V and J genes are TRBV29-1 and TRBJ2-1, with D perhaps TRBD1 (8 bases). V lost 6 bases, J lost 1 base, and 16 bases lay in between. The CDR3 runs to 15 residues. Germline CDR1 reads SQVTM; CDR2 reads ANQGSEA. This chain's CDR3 is CSVNYRGGSYNEQFF. The CDR3 region has the DNA TGCAGCGTGAACTACAGGGGGGGGTCCTACAATGAGCAGTTCTTC.

The chain has TRBV27 and TRBJ2-2, with 8 bases identical to TRBD1. Germline loops: CDR1 MNHEY, CDR2 SMNVEV (reference sequence). The CDR3 consists of 15 residues. The junction had 8 bases not matched to a gene; V was cut back by 7 bases and J by 4 bases. CDR3 region: CASTTGTGSTGELFF. Written as DNA, the CDR3 is TGTGCCAGCACAACCGGGACAGGTAGCACCGGGGAGCTGTTTTTT.